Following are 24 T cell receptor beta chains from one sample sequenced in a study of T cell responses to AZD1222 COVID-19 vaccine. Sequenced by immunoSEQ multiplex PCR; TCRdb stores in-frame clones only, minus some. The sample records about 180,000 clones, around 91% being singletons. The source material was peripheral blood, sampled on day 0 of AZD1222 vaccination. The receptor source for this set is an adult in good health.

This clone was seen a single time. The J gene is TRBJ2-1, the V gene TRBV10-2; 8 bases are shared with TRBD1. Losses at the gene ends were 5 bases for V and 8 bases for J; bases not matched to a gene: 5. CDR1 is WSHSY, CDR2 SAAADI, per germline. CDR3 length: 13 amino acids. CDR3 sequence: CASSQDRVDEQFF. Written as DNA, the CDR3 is TGCGCCAGCAGTCAGGACAGGGTGGATGAGCAGTTCTTC.

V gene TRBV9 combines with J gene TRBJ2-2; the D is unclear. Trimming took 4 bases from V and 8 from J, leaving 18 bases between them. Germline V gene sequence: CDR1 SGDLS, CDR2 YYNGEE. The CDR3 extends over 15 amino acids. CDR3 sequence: CASSISTTTSGELFF. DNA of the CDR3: TGTGCCAGCAGCATCTCGACGACGACCTCTGGGGAGCTGTTTTTT.

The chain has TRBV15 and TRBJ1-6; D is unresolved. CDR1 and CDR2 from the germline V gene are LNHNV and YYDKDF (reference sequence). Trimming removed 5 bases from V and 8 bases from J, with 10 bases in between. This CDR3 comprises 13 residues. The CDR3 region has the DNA TGTGCCACCAGCCCACGGAGCTATTCACCCCTCCACTTT. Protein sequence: CATSPRSYSPLHF.

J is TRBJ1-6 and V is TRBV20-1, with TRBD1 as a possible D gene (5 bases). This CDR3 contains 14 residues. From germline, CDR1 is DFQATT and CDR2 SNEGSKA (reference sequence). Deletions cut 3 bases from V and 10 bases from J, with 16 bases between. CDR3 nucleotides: TGCAGTGCTAGTATTCAGAGGGGTAGGTCACCCCTCCACTTT. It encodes CSASIQRGRSPLHF.

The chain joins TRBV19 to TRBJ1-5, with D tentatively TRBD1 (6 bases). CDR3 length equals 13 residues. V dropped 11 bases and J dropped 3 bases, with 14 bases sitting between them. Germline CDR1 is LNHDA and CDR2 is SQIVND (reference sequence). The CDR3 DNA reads TGTGCCGCGAGAGACAGGAACAATCAGCCCCAGCATTTT. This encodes CAARDRNNQPQHF.

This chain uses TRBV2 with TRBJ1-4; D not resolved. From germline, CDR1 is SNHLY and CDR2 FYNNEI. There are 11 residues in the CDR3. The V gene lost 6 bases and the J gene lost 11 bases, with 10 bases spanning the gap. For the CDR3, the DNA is TGTGCCAGCAGCCCGGAACGTAAACTGTTTTTT. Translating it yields CASSPERKLFF.

The chain's CDR3 is CASSLGDRDTGELFF. CDR3 sequence (DNA): TGTGCCAGCAGCTTAGGGGACAGGGACACCGGGGAGCTGTTTTTT. The chain couples TRBV7-9 to TRBJ2-2, with 9 bases lining up with TRBD1. The CDR3 runs to 15 residues. The ends lost 1 base at V and 3 bases at J; junction bases unmatched: 0. Germline V gene lookup returns CDR1 SEHNR and CDR2 FQNEAQ (reference sequence).

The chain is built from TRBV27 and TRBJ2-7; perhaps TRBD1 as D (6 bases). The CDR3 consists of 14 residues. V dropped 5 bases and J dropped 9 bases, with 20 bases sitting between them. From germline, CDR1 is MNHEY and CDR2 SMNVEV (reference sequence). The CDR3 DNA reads TGTGCCAGCAGTCCACGCGTCTCACAGGGCCTGCAGTACTTC. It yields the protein CASSPRVSQGLQYF.

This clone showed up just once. The CDR3 protein is CAISEGTGNSPLHF. The CDR3 DNA reads TGTGCCATCAGTGAGGGGACAGGAAATTCACCCCTCCACTTT. The rearrangement joins TRBV10-3 to TRBJ1-6, with 8 nucleotides matching TRBD1. The CDR3 spans 14 residues. V lost 2 bases to trimming and J lost 7 bases; unmatched junction nucleotides: 1. Germline V lookup: CDR1 ENHRY, CDR2 SYGVKD.

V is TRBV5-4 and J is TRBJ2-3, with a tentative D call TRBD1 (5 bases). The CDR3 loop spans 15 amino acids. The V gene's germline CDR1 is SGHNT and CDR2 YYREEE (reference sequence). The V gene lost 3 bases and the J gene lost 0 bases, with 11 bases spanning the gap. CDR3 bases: TGTGCCAGCAGCTACCGACAGAGAAGCACAGATACGCAGTATTTT. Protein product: CASSYRQRSTDTQYF.

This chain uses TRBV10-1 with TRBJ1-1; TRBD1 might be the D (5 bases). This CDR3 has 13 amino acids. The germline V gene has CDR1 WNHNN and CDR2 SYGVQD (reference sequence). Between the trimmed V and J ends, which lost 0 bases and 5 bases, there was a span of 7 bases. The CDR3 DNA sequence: TGCGCCAGCAGTGAGTCGCAGGGAACTGAAGCTTTCTTT. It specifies CASSESQGTEAFF.

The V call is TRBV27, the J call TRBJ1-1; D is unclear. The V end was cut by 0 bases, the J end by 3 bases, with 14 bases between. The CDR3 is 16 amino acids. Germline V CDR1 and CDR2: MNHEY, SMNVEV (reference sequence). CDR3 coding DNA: TGTGCCAGCAGTTTATCGCGCGGGGATTGGGACACTGAAGCTTTCTTT. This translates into CASSLSRGDWDTEAFF.

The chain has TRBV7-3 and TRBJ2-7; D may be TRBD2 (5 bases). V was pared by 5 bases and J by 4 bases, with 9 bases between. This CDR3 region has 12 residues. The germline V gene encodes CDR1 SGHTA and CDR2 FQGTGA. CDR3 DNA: TGTGCCAGCAGCGAAACGGGGTACGAGCAGTACTTC. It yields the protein CASSETGYEQYF. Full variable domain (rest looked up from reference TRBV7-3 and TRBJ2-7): GAGVSQTPSNKVTEKGKYVELRCDPISGHTALYWYRQSLGQGPEFLIYFQGTGAADDSGLPNDRFFAVRPEGSVSTLKIQRTERGDSAVYLCASSETGYEQYFGPGTRLTVT.

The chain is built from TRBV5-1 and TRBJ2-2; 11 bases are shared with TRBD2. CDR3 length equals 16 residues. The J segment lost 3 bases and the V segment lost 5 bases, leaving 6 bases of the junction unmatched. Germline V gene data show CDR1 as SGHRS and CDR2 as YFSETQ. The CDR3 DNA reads TGCGCCAGCAGTCGTAGCGGGGGGGCCTACACCGGGGAGCTGTTTTTT. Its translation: CASSRSGGAYTGELFF.

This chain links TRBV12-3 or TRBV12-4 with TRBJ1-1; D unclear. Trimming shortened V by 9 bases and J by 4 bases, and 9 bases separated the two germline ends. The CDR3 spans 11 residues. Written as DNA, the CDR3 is TGTGCCAGTTTTTTTTCCACTGAAGCTTTCTTT. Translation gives CASFFSTEAFF.

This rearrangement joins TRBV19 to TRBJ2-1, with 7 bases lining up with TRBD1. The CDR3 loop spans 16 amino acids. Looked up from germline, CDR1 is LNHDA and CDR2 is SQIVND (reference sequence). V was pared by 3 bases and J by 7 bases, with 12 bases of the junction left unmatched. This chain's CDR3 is CASSISDRAGQNEQFF. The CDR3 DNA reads TGTGCCAGTAGTATTTCCGACAGGGCTGGCCAAAATGAGCAGTTCTTC. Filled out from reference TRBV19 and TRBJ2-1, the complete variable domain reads DGGITQSPKYLFRKEGQNVTLSCEQNLNHDAMYWYRQDPGQGLRLIYYSQIVNDFQKGDIAEGYSVSREKKESFPLTVTSAQKNPTAFYLCASSISDRAGQNEQFFGPGTRLTVL.

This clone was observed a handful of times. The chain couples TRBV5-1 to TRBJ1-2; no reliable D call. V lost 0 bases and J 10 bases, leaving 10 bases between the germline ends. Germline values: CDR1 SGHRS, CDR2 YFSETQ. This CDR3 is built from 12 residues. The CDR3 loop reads CASSLGLSNYTF. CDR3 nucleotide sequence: TGCGCCAGCAGCTTGGGGCTAAGTAACTACACCTTC.

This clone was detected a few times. CDR3 region: CASSRTDTNTEAFF. As DNA, the CDR3 is TGTGCCAGCAGCCGAACGGATACGAACACTGAAGCTTTCTTT. J is TRBJ1-1 and V is TRBV3-1 (or the pseudogene TRBV3-2), with unresolved D. V lost 4 bases to trimming and J lost 1 base, with 10 bases between them. The CDR3 runs 14 residues. Germline lookup yields CDR1 LGHDT and CDR2 YNNKEL (reference sequence).

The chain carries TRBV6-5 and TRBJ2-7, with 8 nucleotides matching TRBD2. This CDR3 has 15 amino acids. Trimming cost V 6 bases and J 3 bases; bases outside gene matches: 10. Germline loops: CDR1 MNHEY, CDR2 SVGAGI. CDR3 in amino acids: CASSKGLVRYYEQYF. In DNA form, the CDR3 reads TGTGCCAGCAGCAAGGGACTAGTGAGGTACTACGAGCAGTACTTC.

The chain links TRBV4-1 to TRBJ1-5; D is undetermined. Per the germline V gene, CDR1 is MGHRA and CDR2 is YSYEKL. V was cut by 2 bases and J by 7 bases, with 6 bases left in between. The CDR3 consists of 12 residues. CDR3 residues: CASSQMGQPQHF. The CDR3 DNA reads TGCGCCAGCAGCCAAATGGGCCAGCCCCAGCATTTT.

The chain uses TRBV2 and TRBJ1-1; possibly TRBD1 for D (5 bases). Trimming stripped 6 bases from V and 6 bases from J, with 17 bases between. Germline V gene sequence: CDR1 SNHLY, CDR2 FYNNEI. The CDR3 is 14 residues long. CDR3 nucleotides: TGTGCCAGCAGGGCAGGGAAAAACGTTCCTGAAGCTTTCTTT. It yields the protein CASRAGKNVPEAFF.

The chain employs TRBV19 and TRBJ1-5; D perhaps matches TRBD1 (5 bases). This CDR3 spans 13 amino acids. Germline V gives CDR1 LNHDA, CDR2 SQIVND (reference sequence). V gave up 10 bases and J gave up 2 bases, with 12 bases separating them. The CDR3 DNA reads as TGTGCCACCGGGAGGGACCGCAATCAGCCCCAGCATTTT. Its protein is CATGRDRNQPQHF. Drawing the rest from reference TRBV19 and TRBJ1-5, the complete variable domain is DGGITQSPKYLFRKEGQNVTLSCEQNLNHDAMYWYRQDPGQGLRLIYYSQIVNDFQKGDIAEGYSVSREKKESFPLTVTSAQKNPTAFYLCATGRDRNQPQHFGDGTRLSIL.

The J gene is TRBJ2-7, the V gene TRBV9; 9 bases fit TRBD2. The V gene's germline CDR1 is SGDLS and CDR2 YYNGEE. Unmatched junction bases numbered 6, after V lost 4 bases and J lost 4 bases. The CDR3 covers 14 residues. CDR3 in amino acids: CASSPTSGPYEQYF. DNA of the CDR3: TGTGCCAGCAGCCCAACTAGCGGGCCGTACGAGCAGTACTTC.

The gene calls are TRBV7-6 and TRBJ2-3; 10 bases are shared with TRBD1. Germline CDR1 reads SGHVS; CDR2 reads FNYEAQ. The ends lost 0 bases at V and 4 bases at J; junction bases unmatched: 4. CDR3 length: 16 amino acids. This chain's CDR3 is CASSLATGGASDTQYF. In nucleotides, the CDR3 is TGTGCCAGCAGCTTAGCGACAGGGGGCGCCTCAGATACGCAGTATTTT.